This record concerns one T cell receptor beta chain sequence. The CDR3 has 11 amino acids. V was shortened by 6 bases and J by 6 bases, with 10 bases between the two germline ends. CDR1 is DFQATT, CDR2 SNEGSKA, per germline (reference sequence). These data are taken from a study of identical twins. TCRdb processed the 5' RACE reads anew with MiXCR; each CDR3 protein has one entry. This table has 400,000 to 550,000 distinct CDR3 sequences, 24% appearing once. These data were also reused for a study on T cells expressing NK-cell markers. Per that paper: For six donors, the dominant NKG2C+ clonotypes made up roughly 1.0-7.0% of their CD8+ T cells. Once again these clonotypes came out on top in the CD3+CD56-NKG2C+ fraction of several donors.

The sequence derives from a woman aged 18-29 years in good health. The specimen sequenced was CD4+ T cells sorted from blood. This chain joins TRBV20-1 and TRBJ2-3; D is ambiguous. The CDR3 DNA reads TGCAGTGCCTCAGTGGTGGATACGCAGTATTTT. Translating gives CSASVVDTQYF.